This TCR beta chain was sequenced in a study of T cells after yellow fever vaccination. This clonotype turned up a few times. A process of 5'RACE template switching, which added a universal primer site and UMIs, was used to make TCR cDNA. TCRdb passed the 5' RACE reads through MiXCR, listing each CDR3 protein once. The sample holds hundreds of thousands of distinct CDR3 sequences; 9% to 15% are singletons and the top ten take more than 13%. The TCR was taken from a man aged 25 to 40 who received the YFV17D yellow fever vaccine. This specimen consisted of PBMCs, obtained on the day of the yellow fever booster vaccination.

The CDR3: CAIIRGYNEQFF. The DNA of the CDR3 is TGTGCCATTATTAGGGGTTACAATGAGCAGTTCTTC. This sequence joins TRBV12-3 or TRBV12-4 and TRBJ2-1, with D possibly TRBD1 on 5 matching bases. The length of the CDR3 is 12 residues. V was trimmed by 10 bases and J by 4 bases, leaving 11 bases between them.